Presented here are 13 T cell receptor beta chains from one specimen sequenced in a study of shared clonotypes between healthy human individuals. Sequenced by immunoSEQ multiplex PCR; TCRdb stores in-frame clones only, minus some. The sample lists a few million clones; approximately 95% were seen once. Sequencing was done on a sample of naive CD4+ T cells from PBMCs. Subset defined: CD45RA+ positively selected. The receptors derive from a man aged 18 to 35 in good health. Some clones in this sample may be carry-over from other donors' samples.

The chain is built from TRBV5-4 and TRBJ2-3; TRBD1 aligns across 9 bases. Germline V lookup: CDR1 SGHNT, CDR2 YYREEE (reference sequence). V was pared by 1 base and J by 4 bases, with 4 bases of the junction left unmatched. The CDR3 is 15 residues long. In DNA, the CDR3 is TGTGCCAGCAGCTTGAGGGACAGGGTTGCAGATACGCAGTATTTT. Its translation is CASSLRDRVADTQYF.

V gene TRBV7-6 combines with J gene TRBJ2-1; D assignment may be TRBD1 or TRBD2 (5 bases each). V shed 8 bases and J shed 0 bases, with 14 bases lying between them. From germline, CDR1 is SGHVS and CDR2 FNYEAQ. This CDR3 comprises 15 residues. The DNA for the CDR3 is TGTGCCAGCCCAATGAGGGGAAGCTCCTACAATGAGCAGTTCTTC. Its protein is CASPMRGSSYNEQFF.

The gene calls are TRBV5-6 and TRBJ2-1, with D perhaps TRBD2 (6 bases). The CDR3 covers 13 residues. The V gene lost 6 bases and the J gene lost 8 bases, with 15 bases spanning the gap. Germline CDR1 is SGHDT and CDR2 is YYEEEE. In DNA, the CDR3 is TGTGCCAGCACCGGTGGGGGAGGTGATGAGCAGTTCTTC. Translated, it gives CASTGGGGDEQFF.

This clone was seen only once. This chain joins TRBV25-1 and TRBJ2-2, with a possible D match to TRBD1 (6 bases). The CDR3 length is 16 residues. Between the trimmed V and J ends, which lost 4 bases and 0 bases, there was a span of 12 bases. The germline V gene has CDR1 MGHDK and CDR2 SYGVNS. DNA of the CDR3: TGTGCCAGCAGTGGAGGACAGCTCGCGAACACCGGGGAGCTGTTTTTT. It encodes CASSGGQLANTGELFF. Combining the CDR3 with reference TRBV25-1 and TRBJ2-2 gives the whole variable domain EADIYQTPRYLVIGTGKKITLECSQTMGHDKMYWYQQDPGMELHLIHYSYGVNSTEKGDLSSESTVSRIRTEHFPLTLESARPSHTSQYLCASSGGQLANTGELFFGEGSRLTVL.

The chain joins TRBV28 to TRBJ1-1; D is uncertain. Germline V gives CDR1 MDHEN, CDR2 SYDVKM. V was shortened by 6 bases and J by 3 bases, with 8 bases between the two germline ends. The CDR3 spans 12 residues. CDR3 sequence reads: CASRVLDTEAFF. DNA of the CDR3: TGTGCCAGCAGGGTATTGGACACTGAAGCTTTCTTT. Supplemented by reference TRBV28 and TRBJ1-1, the full variable domain reads DVKVTQSSRYLVKRTGEKVFLECVQDMDHENMFWYRQDPGLGLRLIYFSYDVKMKEKGDIPEGYSVSREKKERFSLILESASTNQTSMYLCASRVLDTEAFFGQGTRLTVV.

J is TRBJ1-4 and V is TRBV6-1, with D perhaps TRBD1 (5 bases). V dropped 6 bases and J dropped 8 bases, with 19 bases sitting between them. Germline lookup yields CDR1 MNHNS and CDR2 SASEGT. This CDR3 is built from 15 residues. The CDR3 loop is CASRGGLRVGEKLFF. CDR3 nucleotides: TGTGCCAGCAGGGGGGGGTTGAGGGTAGGCGAAAAACTGTTTTTT.

The rearrangement joins TRBV4-3 to TRBJ2-1; no definite D call. CDR1 is LGHNA and CDR2 is YSLEER in the germline V gene. This CDR3 is built from 13 residues. V lost 2 bases, J lost 9 bases, and 11 bases lay in between. Here the CDR3 DNA reads TGCGCCAGCAGCCAATACAGACCGGGTGAGCAGTTCTTC. It specifies CASSQYRPGEQFF.

This chain connects TRBV6-5 to TRBJ2-3, with no clear D. The CDR3 consists of 13 residues. Germline V gives CDR1 MNHEY, CDR2 SVGAGI. V dropped 6 bases and J dropped 2 bases, with 9 bases sitting between them. The DNA of the CDR3 is TGTGCCAGCAGCCCCCAAATCACAGATACGCAGTATTTT. Encoded protein: CASSPQITDTQYF.

The chain employs TRBV6-1 and TRBJ1-2; D gene ambiguous. V gave up 3 bases and J gave up 4 bases, with 9 bases separating them. Germline V gene data show CDR1 as MNHNS and CDR2 as SASEGT. CDR3 size: 13 residues. The CDR3, as DNA: TGTGCCAGCAGTGACGCGGCATTCTATGGCTACACCTTC. This encodes CASSDAAFYGYTF.

This chain connects TRBV25-1 to TRBJ2-2; D is unclear. Trimming shortened V by 5 bases and J by 2 bases, and 12 bases separated the two germline ends. The germline gives CDR1 MGHDK, CDR2 SYGVNS. The CDR3 covers 15 residues. This CDR3 reads CASSSATFNTGELFF. DNA for the CDR3: TGTGCCAGCAGTTCAGCGACCTTTAACACCGGGGAGCTGTTTTTT.

The rearrangement uses TRBV19 and TRBJ2-3; 8 nucleotides align to TRBD1. V shed 6 bases, J shed 0 bases, and the junction held 8 bases outside the gene matches. Germline V CDR1 and CDR2: LNHDA, SQIVND (reference sequence). The CDR3 is made up of 16 amino acids. For the CDR3, the DNA is TGTGCCAGTAGAACCCAGGGGGCCACTAGCACAGATACGCAGTATTTT. This codes for CASRTQGATSTDTQYF.

The chain combines TRBV28 with TRBJ1-1; the D gene is possibly TRBD1 (5 bases). With 6 bases removed from V and 3 bases from J, the gap between germline ends came to 17 bases. The CDR3 runs to 15 residues. The germline CDR1 and CDR2 sequences are MDHEN and SYDVKM. The CDR3 is CASRRGHILDTEAFF. The CDR3 DNA follows: TGTGCCAGCAGACGTGGACATATTCTCGACACTGAAGCTTTCTTT. The full variable domain, in which reference TRBV28 and TRBJ1-1 provide the parts outside the CDR3, is DVKVTQSSRYLVKRTGEKVFLECVQDMDHENMFWYRQDPGLGLRLIYFSYDVKMKEKGDIPEGYSVSREKKERFSLILESASTNQTSMYLCASRRGHILDTEAFFGQGTRLTVV.

The V call is TRBV5-1, the J call TRBJ1-2, with 12 bases matching TRBD1. Trimming at V came to 4 bases and at J to 4 bases, leaving 14 bases not matched to a gene. The CDR3 covers 18 residues. Germline V gene sequence: CDR1 SGHRS, CDR2 YFSETQ. This CDR3 reads CASSLDGTGGAKGYGYTF. In nucleotides, the CDR3 is TGCGCCAGCAGCCTTGACGGGACAGGGGGCGCAAAGGGCTATGGCTACACCTTC.